Listed below are T cell receptor beta chains from one sample, sequenced in a study of shared clonotypes between healthy human individuals. Sequenced by immunoSEQ multiplex PCR; TCRdb stores in-frame clones only, minus some. Among some 2,000,000 clones listed, approximately 94% were seen once. What was sequenced was naive CD4+ T cells sorted from blood. The receptors here all came from a man aged 18 to 29 in good health. The CDR3 runs from the conserved cysteine through the conserved F or W. D genes are given only for firm matches.

V	length	D	J	CDR3
TRBV23-1	16	.	TRBJ1-1	CASSHKGGLMNTEAFF
TRBV5-1	16	TRBD2	TRBJ2-1	CASSLLSGRAYNEQFF
TRBV28	14	TRBD1	TRBJ1-6	CASRGQGYNSPLHF
TRBV5-1	15	TRBD1	TRBJ1-2	CASSPGTDYRYGYTF
TRBV10-3	13	.	TRBJ2-5	CAISGGREETQYF
TRBV5-1	13	.	TRBJ1-6	CASSLAVNSPLHF
TRBV7-2	15	TRBD2	TRBJ2-1	CASRRGARKDNEQFF
TRBV7-9	14	.	TRBJ2-4	CATGAGLAKNIQYF
TRBV7-9	14	.	TRBJ1-1	CASSLARGLSEAFF
TRBV7-2	13	.	TRBJ1-2	CASRKAGGNGYTF
TRBV14	16	.	TRBJ1-5	CASSQVAPAPGQPQHF
TRBV6-1	15	.	TRBJ2-6	CASTPNLAGANVLTF
TRBV28	15	.	TRBJ1-1	CASSLEPTPVTEAFF
TRBV7-6	14	.	TRBJ1-2	CASSLGQGREGYTF
TRBV28	14	.	TRBJ1-2	CASSLSGTNYGYTF
TRBV2	15	TRBD2	TRBJ2-3	CASTPQGLATDTQYF
TRBV18	16	TRBD1	TRBJ1-4	CASSPNRQGTNEKLFF
TRBV7-2	15	TRBD1	TRBJ2-7	CASSLGQGTTYEQYF
TRBV10-2	12	.	TRBJ2-7	CASSELLHEQYF
TRBV28	15	TRBD2	TRBJ2-1	CASSLLAGGQNEQFF
TRBV5-1	18	TRBD2	TRBJ2-2	CANWGPGLAGGGTGELFF
TRBV30	14	.	TRBJ1-1	CAWSTAGVNTEAFF
TRBV30	12	.	TRBJ1-2	CAWGPGGYGYTF